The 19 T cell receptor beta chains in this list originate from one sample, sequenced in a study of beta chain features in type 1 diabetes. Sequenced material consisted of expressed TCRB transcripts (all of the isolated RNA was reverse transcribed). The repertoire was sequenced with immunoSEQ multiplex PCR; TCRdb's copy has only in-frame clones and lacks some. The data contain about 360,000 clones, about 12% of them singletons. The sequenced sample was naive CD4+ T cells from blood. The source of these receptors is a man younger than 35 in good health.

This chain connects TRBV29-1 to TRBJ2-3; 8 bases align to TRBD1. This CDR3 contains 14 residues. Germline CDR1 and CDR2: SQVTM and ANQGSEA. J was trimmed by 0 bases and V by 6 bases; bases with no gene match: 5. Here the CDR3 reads CSVDRQGSTDTQYF. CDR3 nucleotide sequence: TGCAGCGTAGACCGACAGGGGAGCACAGATACGCAGTATTTT.

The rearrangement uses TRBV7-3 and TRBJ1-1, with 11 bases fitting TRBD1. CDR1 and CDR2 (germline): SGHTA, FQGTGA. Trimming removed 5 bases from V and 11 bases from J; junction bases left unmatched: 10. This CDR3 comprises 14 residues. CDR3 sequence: CASSAGQGAQRAFF. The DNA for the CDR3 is TGTGCCAGCAGCGCAGGACAGGGGGCTCAGAGGGCTTTCTTT.

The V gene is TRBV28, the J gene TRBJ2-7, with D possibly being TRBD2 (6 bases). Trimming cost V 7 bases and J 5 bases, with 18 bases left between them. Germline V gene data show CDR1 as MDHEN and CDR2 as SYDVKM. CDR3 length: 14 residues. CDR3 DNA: TGTGCCAGCATTACGGGGGTAGCCCTACACGAGCAGTACTTC. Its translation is CASITGVALHEQYF.

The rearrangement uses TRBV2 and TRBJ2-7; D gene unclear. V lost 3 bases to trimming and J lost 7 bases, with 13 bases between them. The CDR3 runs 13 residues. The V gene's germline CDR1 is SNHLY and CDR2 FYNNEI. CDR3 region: CASSDIGFGEQYF. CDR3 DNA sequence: TGTGCCAGCAGTGATATTGGCTTCGGGGAGCAGTACTTC.

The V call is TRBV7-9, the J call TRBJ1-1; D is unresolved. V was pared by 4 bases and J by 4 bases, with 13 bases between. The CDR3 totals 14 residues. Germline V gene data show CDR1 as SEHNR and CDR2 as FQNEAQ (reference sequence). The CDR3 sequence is CASSWSASSTEAFF. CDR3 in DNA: TGTGCCAGCAGCTGGAGTGCTAGTTCCACTGAAGCTTTCTTT.

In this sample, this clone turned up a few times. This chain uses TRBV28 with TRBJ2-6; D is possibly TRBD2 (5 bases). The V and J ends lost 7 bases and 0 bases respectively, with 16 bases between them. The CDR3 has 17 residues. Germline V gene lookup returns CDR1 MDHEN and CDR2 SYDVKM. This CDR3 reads CASNLGSRSSGANVLTF. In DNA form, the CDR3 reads TGTGCCAGCAATCTGGGGAGTCGTAGCTCTGGGGCCAACGTCCTGACTTTC.

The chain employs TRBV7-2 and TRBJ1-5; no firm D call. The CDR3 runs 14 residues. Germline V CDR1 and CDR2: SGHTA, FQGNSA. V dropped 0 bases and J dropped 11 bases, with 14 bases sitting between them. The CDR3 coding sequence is TGTGCCAGCAGCTTAGCGGGAGTCGAATGGGCCCAGCATTTT. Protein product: CASSLAGVEWAQHF.

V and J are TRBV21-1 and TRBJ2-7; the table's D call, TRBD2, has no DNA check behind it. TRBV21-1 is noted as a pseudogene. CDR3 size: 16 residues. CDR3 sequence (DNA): TGTGCCGGCAGCAAAAGGCGTAAGGACTTTCCCTACGAGCAGTACTTC. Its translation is CAGSKRRKDFPYEQYF.

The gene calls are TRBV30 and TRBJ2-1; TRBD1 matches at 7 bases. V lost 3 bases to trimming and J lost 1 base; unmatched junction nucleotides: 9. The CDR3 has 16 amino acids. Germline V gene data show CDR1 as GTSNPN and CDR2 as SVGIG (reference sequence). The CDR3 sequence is CAWRSIRGRSYNEQFF. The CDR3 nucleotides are TGTGCCTGGAGATCAATAAGGGGGCGATCCTACAATGAGCAGTTCTTC.

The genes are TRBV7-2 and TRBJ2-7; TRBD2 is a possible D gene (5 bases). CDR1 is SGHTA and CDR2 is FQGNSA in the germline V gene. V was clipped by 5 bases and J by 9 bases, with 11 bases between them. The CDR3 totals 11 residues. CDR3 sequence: CASSATSGQYF. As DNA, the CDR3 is TGTGCCAGCAGCGCAACCAGCGGGCAGTACTTC. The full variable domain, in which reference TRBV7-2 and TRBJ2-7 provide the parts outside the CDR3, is GAGVSQSPSNKVTEKGKDVELRCDPISGHTALYWYRQSLGQGLEFLIYFQGNSAPDKSGLPSDRFSAERTGGSVSTLTIQRTQQEDSAVYLCASSATSGQYFGPGTRLTVT.

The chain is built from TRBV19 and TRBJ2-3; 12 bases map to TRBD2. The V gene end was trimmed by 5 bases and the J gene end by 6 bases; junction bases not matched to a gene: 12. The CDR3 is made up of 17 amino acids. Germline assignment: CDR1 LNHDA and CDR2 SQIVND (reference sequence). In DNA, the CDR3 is TGTGCCAGTAGTTCAGAGACTAGCGGGAGTATGAGGGATACGCAGTATTTT. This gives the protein CASSSETSGSMRDTQYF.

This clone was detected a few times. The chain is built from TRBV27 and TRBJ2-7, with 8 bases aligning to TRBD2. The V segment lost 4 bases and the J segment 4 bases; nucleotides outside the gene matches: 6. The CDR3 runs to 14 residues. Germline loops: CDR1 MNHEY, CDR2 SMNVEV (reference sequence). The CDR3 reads CASSSASGPYEQYF. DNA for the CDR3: TGTGCCAGCAGTTCGGCTAGCGGGCCTTACGAGCAGTACTTC.

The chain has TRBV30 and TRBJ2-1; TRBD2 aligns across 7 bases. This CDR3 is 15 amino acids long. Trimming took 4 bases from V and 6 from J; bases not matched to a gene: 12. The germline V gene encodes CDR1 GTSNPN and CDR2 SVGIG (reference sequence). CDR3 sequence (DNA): TGTGCCTGGACGTACCTAGGACTAGTAGGCAATGAGCAGTTCTTC. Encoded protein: CAWTYLGLVGNEQFF.

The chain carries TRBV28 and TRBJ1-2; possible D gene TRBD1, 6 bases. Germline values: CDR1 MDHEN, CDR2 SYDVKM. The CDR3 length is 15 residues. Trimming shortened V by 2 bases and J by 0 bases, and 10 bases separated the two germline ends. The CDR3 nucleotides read TGTGCCAGCAGTTTAGGGGGCCCAGCTAACTATGGCTACACCTTC. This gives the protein CASSLGGPANYGYTF.

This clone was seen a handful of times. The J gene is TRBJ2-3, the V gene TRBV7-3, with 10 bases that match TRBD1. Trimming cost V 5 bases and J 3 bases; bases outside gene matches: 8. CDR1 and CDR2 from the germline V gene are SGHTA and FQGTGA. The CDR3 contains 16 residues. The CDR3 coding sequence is TGTGCCAGCAGCCAGGGGACAGGGGTAATGACAGATACGCAGTATTTT. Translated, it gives CASSQGTGVMTDTQYF.

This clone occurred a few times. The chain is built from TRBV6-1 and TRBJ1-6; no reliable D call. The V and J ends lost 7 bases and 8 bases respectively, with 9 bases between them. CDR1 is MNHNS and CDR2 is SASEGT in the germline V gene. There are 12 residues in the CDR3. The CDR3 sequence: CASIGGDSPLHF. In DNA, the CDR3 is TGTGCCAGCATAGGCGGAGATTCACCCCTCCACTTT.

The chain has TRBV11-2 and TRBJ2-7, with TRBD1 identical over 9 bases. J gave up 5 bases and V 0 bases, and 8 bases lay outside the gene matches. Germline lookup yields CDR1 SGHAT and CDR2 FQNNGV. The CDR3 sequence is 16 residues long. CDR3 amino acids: CASSLDRRQGVDEQYF. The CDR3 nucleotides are TGTGCCAGCAGCTTAGACCGCCGACAGGGGGTTGACGAGCAGTACTTC. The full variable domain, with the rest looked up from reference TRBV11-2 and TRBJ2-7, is EAGVAQSPRYKIIEKRQSVAFWCNPISGHATLYWYQQILGQGPKLLIQFQNNGVVDDSQLPKDRFSAERLKGVDSTLKIQPAKLEDSAVYLCASSLDRRQGVDEQYFGPGTRLTVT.

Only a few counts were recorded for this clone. CDR3 sequence (DNA): TGTGCCAGCAGGGGGGGTTTTAGCGGGAGCAACACAGATACGCAGTATTTT. As protein: CASRGGFSGSNTDTQYF. The chain combines TRBV7-9 with TRBJ2-3; 9 bases match TRBD2. V lost 6 bases, J lost 2 bases, and 12 bases stayed unmatched. CDR1 is SEHNR and CDR2 is FQNEAQ in the germline V gene (reference sequence). The CDR3 has 17 amino acids.

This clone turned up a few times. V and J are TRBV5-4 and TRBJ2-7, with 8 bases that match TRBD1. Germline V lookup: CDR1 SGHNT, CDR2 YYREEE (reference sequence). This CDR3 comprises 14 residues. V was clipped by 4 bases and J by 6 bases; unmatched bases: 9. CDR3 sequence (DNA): TGTGCCAGCAGCCCCGGGACAGGAGTGGGCGAGCAGTACTTC. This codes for CASSPGTGVGEQYF.